Listed below are T cell receptor beta chains from one sample, sequenced in a study of blood T cell repertoires in COVID-19. TCRdb's copy holds only in-frame clones and misses some; the assay was immunoSEQ multiplex PCR. The sample holds 55,000 to 75,000 clones, around 80% seen once. Specimen: peripheral blood. The source of these receptors is a man older than 75 with acute or convalescent COVID-19. The CDR3 runs from the conserved cysteine through the conserved F or W. A D gene is named only where the DNA matches it firmly. The size of a clone is reported for some rows only, either as once, few or many, or as a class for expanded clones.

V	size	D	J	CDR3	DNA
TRBV9	.	TRBD2	TRBJ2-5	CASSASGGGETQYF	TGTGCCAGCAGCGCAAGCGGGGGGGGAGAGACCCAGTACTTC
TRBV5-6	.	TRBD2	TRBJ2-3	CASSLGLAGSDTQYF	TGTGCCAGCAGCTTGGGACTAGCGGGGTCTGATACGCAGTATTTT
TRBV5-1	.	TRBD2	TRBJ2-3	CASSPTPAGGPSDTQYF	TGCGCCAGCAGCCCAACACCAGCGGGAGGGCCGTCAGATACGCAGTATTTT
TRBV2	.	.	TRBJ2-2	CASSYSSNTGELFF	TGTGCCAGCAGCTACAGCTCGAACACCGGGGAGCTGTTTTTT
TRBV7-3	.	TRBD1	TRBJ2-5	CASSSLDRGQTQYF	TGTGCCAGCAGCTCACTCGACAGGGGTCAGACCCAGTACTTC
TRBV5-4	.	.	TRBJ1-1	CASTVRGLTEAFF	TGTGCCAGCACCGTCAGGGGTTTGACTGAAGCTTTCTTT
TRBV19	once	TRBD2	TRBJ2-7	CASQRAASGSYEQYF	TGTGCCAGCCAACGGGCGGCTAGCGGATCCTACGAGCAGTACTTC
TRBV6-1	.	TRBD1	TRBJ2-2	CASSAKQGARITGELFF	TGTGCCAGCAGTGCCAAACAGGGGGCGCGTATCACCGGGGAGCTGTTTTTT
TRBV2	.	.	TRBJ2-5	CASSVERSLAETQYF	TGTGCCAGCAGTGTAGAACGGTCGCTTGCCGAGACCCAGTACTTC
TRBV6-5	few	.	TRBJ2-3	CASTPTPRGDTQYF	TGTGCCAGCACCCCGACCCCCCGCGGAGATACGCAGTATTTT
TRBV5-6	.	TRBD2	TRBJ2-1	CASSSPPSGTYNEQFF	TGTGCCAGCAGCAGCCCCCCTAGCGGAACCTACAATGAGCAGTTCTTC
TRBV7-9	once	TRBD2	TRBJ2-1	CASTRLRGGSYNEQFF	TGTGCCAGCACCCGCCTTCGGGGGGGCTCCTACAATGAGCAGTTCTTC
TRBV6-2/TRBV6-3	.	.	TRBJ2-4	CASSPPQTELGNIQYF	TGTGCCAGCAGTCCACCCCAGACAGAGTTGGGGAACATTCAGTACTTC
TRBV19	.	.	TRBJ1-5	CASIVTGGDQPQHF	TGTGCCAGTATCGTGACGGGGGGCGATCAGCCCCAGCATTTT
TRBV5-1	once	TRBD2	TRBJ2-2	CASSFSGGANTGELFF	TGCGCCAGCAGCTTCAGCGGGGGAGCGAACACCGGGGAGCTGTTTTTT
TRBV25-1	.	.	TRBJ1-2	CASSASRFGVYTF	TGTGCCAGCAGCGCCTCTAGGTTCGGGGTCTACACCTTC
TRBV7-2	.	.	TRBJ2-2	CASSLIPGVTGELFF	TGTGCCAGCAGCTTAATTCCAGGGGTCACCGGGGAGCTGTTTTTT
TRBV3-1/TRBV3-2	.	.	TRBJ2-3	CASSQGYTSTDTQYF	TGTGCCAGCAGCCAAGGTTACACCTCCACAGATACGCAGTATTTT
TRBV7-2	.	.	TRBJ2-7	CASSWGLPWEQYF	TGTGCCAGCAGCTGGGGACTCCCGTGGGAGCAGTACTTC
TRBV6-2/TRBV6-3	.	TRBD1	TRBJ2-5	CASTPGGAETQYF	TGTGCCAGCACCCCAGGGGGAGCAGAGACCCAGTACTTC
TRBV6-5	once	TRBD2	TRBJ2-3	CASSRTSGRTDTQYF	TGTGCCAGCAGCCGTACTAGCGGGCGCACAGATACGCAGTATTTT
TRBV4-3	.	.	TRBJ1-1	CASSQEQGGDTEAFF	TGCGCCAGCAGCCAAGAACAGGGAGGGGACACTGAAGCTTTCTTT
TRBV28	few	TRBD2	TRBJ2-3	CASSSGRDDTDTQYF	TGTGCCAGCAGCTCCGGGAGGGATGACACAGATACGCAGTATTTT